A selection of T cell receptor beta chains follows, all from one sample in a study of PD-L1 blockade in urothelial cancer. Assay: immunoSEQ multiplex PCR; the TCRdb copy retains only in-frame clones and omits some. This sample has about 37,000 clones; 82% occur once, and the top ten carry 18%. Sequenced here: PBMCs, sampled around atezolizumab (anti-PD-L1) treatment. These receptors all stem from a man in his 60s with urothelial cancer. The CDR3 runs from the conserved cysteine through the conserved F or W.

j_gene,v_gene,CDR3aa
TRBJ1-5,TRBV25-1,CASSEWERGFNQPQHF
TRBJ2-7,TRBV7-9,CASSLAGQGAYEQYF
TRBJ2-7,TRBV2,CASSAAGTFQEQYF
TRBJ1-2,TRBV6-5,CASSYGSDNYGYTF
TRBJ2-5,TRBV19,CASSIGTSGDPQETQYF
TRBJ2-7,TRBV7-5,CARSPDREVYEQYF
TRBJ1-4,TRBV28,CASSLWQSGEKLFF
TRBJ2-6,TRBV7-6,CASSSPTAGTVGANVLTF
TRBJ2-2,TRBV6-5,CASSYRELSTGELFF
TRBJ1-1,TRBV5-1,CASSLGPGNTEAFF
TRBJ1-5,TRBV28,CASRSGNQPQHF
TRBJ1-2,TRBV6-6,CASSYDRGENYGYTF